The following is a T cell receptor beta chain sequence with its context. TCRdb passed the RT-PCR reads through MiXCR, listing each CDR3 protein once. This sample has 500,000 to 600,000 distinct CDR3 sequences, with about 11% found just once. The source of the sample is a study of response to subunit inactivated influenza vaccine. This CDR3 region has 15 residues. V was cut by 0 bases and J by 1 base, with 11 bases left in between. The germline gives CDR1 SGHDT, CDR2 YYEEEE. In addition, the sample was reused for a study of T cells expressing NK-cell markers. This second study notes: The authors generated TCR beta cDNA through 5'RACE template switching with UMIs.

The chain couples TRBV5-6 to TRBJ2-7; D assignment may be TRBD1 or TRBD2 (5 bases each). The source of this sequence is a middle-aged man who received an inactivated influenza vaccine. The sample here was PBMCs from blood, taken on the day of vaccination. This chain's CDR3 is CASSLGGTLSYEQYF. As DNA, the CDR3 is TGTGCCAGCAGCTTGGGGGGGACCCTATCCTACGAGCAGTACTTC.